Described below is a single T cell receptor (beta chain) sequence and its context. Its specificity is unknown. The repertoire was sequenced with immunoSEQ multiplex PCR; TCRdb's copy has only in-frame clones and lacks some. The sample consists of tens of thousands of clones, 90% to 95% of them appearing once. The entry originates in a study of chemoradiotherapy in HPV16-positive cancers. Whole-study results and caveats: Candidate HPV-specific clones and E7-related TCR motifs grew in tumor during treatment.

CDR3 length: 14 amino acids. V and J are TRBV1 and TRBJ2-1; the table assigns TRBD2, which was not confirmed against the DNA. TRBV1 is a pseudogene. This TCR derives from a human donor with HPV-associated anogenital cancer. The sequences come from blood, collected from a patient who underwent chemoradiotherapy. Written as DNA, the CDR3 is TGCACCAGATTGACTAGCGGGGCCTACAATGAGCAGTTCTTC. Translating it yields CTRLTSGAYNEQFF.